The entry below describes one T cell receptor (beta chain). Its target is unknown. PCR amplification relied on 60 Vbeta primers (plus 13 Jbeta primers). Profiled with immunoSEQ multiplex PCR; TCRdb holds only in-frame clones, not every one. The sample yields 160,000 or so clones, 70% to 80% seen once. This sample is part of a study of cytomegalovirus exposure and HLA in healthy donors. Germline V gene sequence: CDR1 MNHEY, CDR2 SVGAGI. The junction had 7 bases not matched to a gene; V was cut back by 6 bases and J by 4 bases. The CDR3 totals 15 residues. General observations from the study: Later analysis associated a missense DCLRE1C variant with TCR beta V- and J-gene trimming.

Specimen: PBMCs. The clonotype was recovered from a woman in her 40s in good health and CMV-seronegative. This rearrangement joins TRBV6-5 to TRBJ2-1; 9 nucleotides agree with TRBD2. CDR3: CASSPTSGPYNEQFF. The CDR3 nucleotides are TGTGCCAGCAGCCCGACTAGCGGACCTTACAATGAGCAGTTCTTC.